One TCR beta chain is described in this entry. Its specificity is not known. Treatment specified: 15 to 20 received Ad26.COV2.S at low or high dose, single or two shots; about 5 received placebo; per-sample allocation not given. Samples were taken on day 63 after the first vaccine or placebo injection. Ad26.COV2.S expressed prefusion-stabilized spike from the original Wuhan strain. The CDR3 is 13 amino acids. V lost 6 bases, J lost 0 bases, and 8 bases lay in between. The data were obtained in a study of Ad26.COV2.S vaccination and SARS-CoV-2 variants. Background on the study: Donor joined the COV1001 Ad26.COV2.S trial arm. Study-wide points: It was reported that spike-specific CD8+ and CD4+ T cell responses were substantially broad after vaccination.

The assay was immunoSEQ multiplex PCR, and TCRdb's table has in-frame clones only and misses some. The repertoire holds around 270,000 clones, approximately 90% seen once, with about 2.8% in the top ten. The chain has TRBV12-3 or TRBV12-4 and TRBJ1-1; no clear D. This specimen was peripheral blood, taken in a trial of Ad26.COV2.S vaccine versus placebo. The sequence was obtained from a person aged 18-60 years who received the Ad26.COV2.S COVID-19 vaccine or a placebo. The CDR3 reads CASRTQVNTEAFF. CDR3 DNA: TGTGCCAGCAGAACTCAGGTGAACACTGAAGCTTTCTTT.